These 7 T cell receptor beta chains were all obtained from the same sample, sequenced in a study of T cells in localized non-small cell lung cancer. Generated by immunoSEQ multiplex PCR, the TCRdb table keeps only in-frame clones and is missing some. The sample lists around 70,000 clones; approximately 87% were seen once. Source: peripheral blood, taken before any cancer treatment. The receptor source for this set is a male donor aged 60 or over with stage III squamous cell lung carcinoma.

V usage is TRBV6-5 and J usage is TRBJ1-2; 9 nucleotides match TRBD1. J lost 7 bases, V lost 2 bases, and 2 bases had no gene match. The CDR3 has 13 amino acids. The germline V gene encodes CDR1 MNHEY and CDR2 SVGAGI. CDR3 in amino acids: CASSYGTGSGYTF. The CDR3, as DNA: TGTGCCAGCAGTTACGGGACAGGGTCTGGCTACACCTTC.

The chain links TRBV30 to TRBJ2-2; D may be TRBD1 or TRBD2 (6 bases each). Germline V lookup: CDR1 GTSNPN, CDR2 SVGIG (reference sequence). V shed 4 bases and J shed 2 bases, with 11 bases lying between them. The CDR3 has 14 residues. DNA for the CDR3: TGTGCCTGGATGTGGGGGGCCAACACCGGGGAGCTGTTTTTT. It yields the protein CAWMWGANTGELFF.

CDR3 DNA sequence: TGTGCCAGCAGTGAATGGACAGGGAACACCGGGGAGCTGTTTTTT. It encodes CASSEWTGNTGELFF. This sequence joins TRBV25-1 and TRBJ2-2; 7 bases are shared with TRBD1. The trim removed 1 base at V and 1 base at J, leaving 0 bases unmatched. Germline V gene lookup returns CDR1 MGHDK and CDR2 SYGVNS. The CDR3 length is 15 residues.

The CDR3 loop reads CASSQGLAGSSYNEQFF. The CDR3 DNA sequence: TGTGCCAGCAGCCAAGGCCTAGCGGGGAGCTCCTACAATGAGCAGTTCTTC. The J gene is TRBJ2-1, the V gene TRBV4-2, with 9 bases that match TRBD2. Germline CDR1 is LGHNA and CDR2 is YNFKEQ. After removal of 1 base from V and 0 bases from J, the junction contained 4 bases not matched to a gene. This CDR3 is built from 17 residues.

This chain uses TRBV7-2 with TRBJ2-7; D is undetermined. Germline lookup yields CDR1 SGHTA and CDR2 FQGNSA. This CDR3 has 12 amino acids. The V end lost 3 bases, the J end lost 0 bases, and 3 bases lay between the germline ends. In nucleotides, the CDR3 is TGTGCCAGCAGCTTGAGCTCCTACGAGCAGTACTTC. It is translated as CASSLSSYEQYF.

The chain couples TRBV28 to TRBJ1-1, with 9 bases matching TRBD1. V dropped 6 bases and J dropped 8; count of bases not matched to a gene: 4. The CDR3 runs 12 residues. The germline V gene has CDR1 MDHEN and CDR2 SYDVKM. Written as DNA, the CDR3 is TGTGCCAGCAGCTATGACAGGGGGGAAGCTTTCTTT. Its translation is CASSYDRGEAFF.

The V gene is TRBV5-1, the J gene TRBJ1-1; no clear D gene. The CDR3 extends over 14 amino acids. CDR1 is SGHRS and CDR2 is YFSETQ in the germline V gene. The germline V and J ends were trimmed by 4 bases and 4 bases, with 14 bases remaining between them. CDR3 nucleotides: TGCGCCAGCAGCGCGTTGTCAGGTTCCACTGAAGCTTTCTTT. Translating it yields CASSALSGSTEAFF.